This TCR beta chain was captured in a study of blood T cell repertoires in COVID-19. Study overall: Sites in the United States, Italy and Spain provided acute and convalescent COVID-19 samples. In each case, the material was cDNA or gDNA derived from T cells, B-cell-depleted T cells, or PBMCs.

In the authors' methods: Using reference gene primer amplification, nucleated cell counts were estimated. Measured with immunoSEQ multiplex PCR; TCRdb has only the in-frame clones, and not every one. That table supplies the V and J calls and clone size; D and trimming were determined from the DNA. The repertoire holds around 28,000 clones, with 80% to 90% as singletons. Seattle enrolled patients during active infection and tracked them longitudinally. Germline loops: CDR1 MNHNS, CDR2 SASEGT. The CDR3 has 13 amino acids. Between the trimmed V and J ends, which lost 3 bases and 7 bases, there was a span of 13 bases.

This chain links TRBV6-1 with TRBJ2-7; D is perhaps TRBD2 (7 bases). This clonotype was sampled from a woman of 80 years or more with COVID-19, enrolled during active disease. The sequenced material came from peripheral blood. This chain's CDR3 is CASSDRGAGEQYF. The CDR3 DNA sequence: TGTGCCAGCAGTGATCGGGGGGCCGGGGAGCAGTACTTC.